The present TCR beta chain was sequenced within a study of shared clonotypes between healthy human individuals. The CDR3 is made up of 15 amino acids. From germline, CDR1 is MNHEY and CDR2 SVGAGI. With V trimmed by 7 bases and J by 2 bases, 6 bases remained unmatched. Study-wide points: The researchers took only blood, and tissue repertoires probably look different.

With regard to this clone: What it binds is not known.

CD45RO negativity and positive selection for CCR7 defined naive CD8 cells, a population that excluded terminally differentiated effector memory CD45RA+ cells. Researchers divided each subset's genomic DNA evenly across several immunoSEQ plates. TCRdb's copy holds only in-frame clones and misses some; the assay was immunoSEQ multiplex PCR. The table lists about 2 million clones, about 95% of them singletons. Material: naive CD8+ T cells sorted from blood. The chain employs TRBV6-5 and TRBJ2-2, with TRBD1 matching over 8 bases. This receptor was taken from a man younger than 35 in good health. The CDR3: CASNQQGGNTGELFF. In DNA form, the CDR3 reads TGTGCCAGCAACCAACAGGGGGGTAACACCGGGGAGCTGTTTTTT.